The present TCR beta chain was sequenced within a study of OX40 agonist ivuxolimab in advanced cancers. At the level of the study: Three dose-escalation patients had partial responses: one with hepatocellular carcinoma and two with cutaneous melanoma. Study outcomes and limitations: In the 0.1-3.0 mg/kg groups, partial responders showed among the lowest expansion.

The V end lost 2 bases, the J end lost 5 bases, and 0 bases lay between the germline ends. From germline, CDR1 is SGHVS and CDR2 FQNEAQ. This CDR3 contains 11 residues. This clone was picked up one time. No antigen is known for it. TCRdb's copy holds only in-frame clones and misses some; the assay was immunoSEQ multiplex PCR. The table includes 75,000 to 100,000 clones, about nine tenths detected once. The receptor's source is an adult with an advanced solid tumor such as melanoma, head and neck, liver or kidney cancer. The specimen comprised CD4+ or CD8+ T cells sorted from blood, sampled in a trial of the OX40 agonist ivuxolimab. The chain has TRBV7-8 and TRBJ2-2; D is ambiguous. The CDR3 region has the DNA TGTGCCAGCAGCTTAACCGGGGAGCTGTTTTTT. It encodes CASSLTGELFF.